Described below is a single TCR beta chain sequence and its context. The sample contains more than one DNA sequence encoding this CDR3. Data came from immunoSEQ multiplex PCR; TCRdb stores just in-frame clones and leaves some out. The data show about 43,000 clones, roughly 88% seen once. The data derive from a study of T cell changes during pregnancy in multiple sclerosis. V shed 2 bases, J shed 2 bases, and the junction held 5 bases outside the gene matches. This CDR3 has 15 amino acids. CDR1 LNHDA and CDR2 SQIVND come from the germline V gene (reference sequence). The sequenced sample consisted of PBMCs (not recorded whether the cells were cultured). The clonotype was recovered from a female donor with multiple sclerosis, enrolled in a pregnancy study. V gene TRBV19 combines with J gene TRBJ2-5; 7 bases are shared with TRBD1. CDR3 bases: TGTGCCAGTAGTATACAGGGGGTGCTTCAAGAGACCCAGTACTTC. Its translation: CASSIQGVLQETQYF. Full variable domain (remainder filled in from reference TRBV19 and TRBJ2-5): DGGITQSPKYLFRKEGQNVTLSCEQNLNHDAMYWYRQDPGQGLRLIYYSQIVNDFQKGDIAEGYSVSREKKESFPLTVTSAQKNPTAFYLCASSIQGVLQETQYFGPGTRLLVL.